This T cell receptor beta chain is from a study of cytomegalovirus exposure and HLA in healthy donors (dated by TCRdb to about 2017). Looking at the study overall: According to an earlier analysis of 587 of the donors, roughly 180 million T cells yielded 117 million unique TCR beta sequences and 276 Gb of sequence data. To predict cytomegalovirus infection status, the study combined high-throughput TCR immunosequencing, statistical association of individual TCRs with disease status, and machine learning. Typing coverage differed by locus: A, B, C, DRB1 and DQB1 were typed in roughly 620-630 donors, DQA1 in roughly 500, DPA1 in some 600, and DPB1 in roughly 450. Every discovery cohort repertoire had been produced on one sequencing platform. The study profiled the T cell repertoires of fewer than 850 subjects by immunosequencing and related them to cytomegalovirus serostatus. Rather than drawing on any new phenotypic data, the later analysis identified candidate immune exposures from TCR beta sequences and the way those sequences occurred across donors. Roughly 5 DR-DQ haplotypes were handled as single units for association and clustering because linkage in the cohort was strong. Donor age, sex, ethnicity and CMV serostatus were compiled together with the repertoire data. HLA typing included class I and class II loci at four-digit resolution. An earlier analysis of some 500 of the donors applied high-throughput TCR beta sequencing to assess whether each TCR beta V gene segment acted as functional or pseudogenic. A later genetic analysis took genome-wide SNP genotypes for about three fifths of the 666 donors and used that subset as a discovery cohort. An early release that covered roughly 600 HLA-typed donors contained about 300 gigabases of sequencing data and 75 million to 100 million unique TCR sequences. To study patterns of TCR occurrence, a later analysis re-analyzed previously published TCR beta repertoires from around 670 donors and added high-resolution HLA genotyping. Among the approximately 430 genotyped donors, approximately 81% belonged to the genetic ancestry cluster associated with self-reported Caucasian donors. Among roughly 400 genotyped donors of the cohort, an average of approximately 240,000 unique TCR beta nucleotide sequences was sequenced per donor, of which 15% to 20% were non-productive. Besides the first cohort of approximately 670 subjects, a separate validation cohort made up of about 120 different subjects was used. The study aimed to test whether cataloging public T cell receptors could reveal signatures of past pathogen exposure. General study outcomes and caveats: In a later genetic analysis, a missense DCLRE1C variant was associated with V-gene and J-gene trimming of TCR beta chains, and the association was replicated in an independent cohort. The authors suggested that the approach could potentially be generalized to other disease states and immunological phenotypes. According to a later analysis, TCR association rates differed among HLA loci, with DRB1 alleles showing the most associated TCRs and HLA-C alleles showing the fewest. In vitro tests confirmed that a few of the cytomegalovirus-associated TCR beta chains recognize cytomegalovirus antigens. The classifier was reported to diagnose cytomegalovirus status with high specificity and sensitivity in both the original cohort and the validation cohort. Fewer than 20 rarely observed V segments, including chromosome 9 orphons, were excluded from the earlier analysis of 550 to 700 of the donors because counts were too low. Some IMGT-functional V segments, including TRBV6-2 and TRBV6-3, could not be told apart with the 87-base-pair reads, so those segments were excluded. In a later analysis, several top co-occurrence clusters were reported to appear linked to parvovirus B19, influenza, CMV and Epstein-Barr virus. When HLA alleles, especially DR and DQ, strongly co-occurred, TCR associations were difficult to assign to individual alleles. Most TCR sequences were observed very rarely across donors, whereas some public TCRs were present in many individuals. Because some donors lacked HLA typing at each locus, the association tests relied only on the typed subset. Linkage disequilibrium might explain the correlated functional status among segregating V segments, but an unknown experimental factor could not be ruled out. In an earlier analysis of about 600 of the donors, most TCR beta V segments appeared in productive rearrangements about 87% or about 30% of the time, broadly matching IMGT annotations. The sequencing pipeline was judged likely to have produced a cluster of highly shared sequence variants as a technical artifact. Most CMV-associated TCR beta chains appeared to be HLA-restricted in a later analysis, and the HLA associations seemed to be driven largely by CMV exposure. For the cohort, immune exposure information was limited to CMV serostatus. A later analysis found that HLA-associated TCR beta chains were more clonally expanded and had lower generation probabilities than equally common non-associated chains. The presence/absence analyses assumed that sequencing depth was roughly uniform across donors, and that assumption may not be true. A later analysis associated 16,951 TCR beta sequences with specific HLA alleles at a false discovery rate of 0.05. In a later genetic analysis, fewer N-insertions in productive TCRs were reported among donors in an Asian-associated ancestry cluster than the 666-donor mean. The cohort was sequenced for TCR beta chains only, and without alpha or paired-chain data the features that could be detected were limited. A further reported finding was that TCR beta sequences accurately predicted the HLA-A and HLA-B alleles for most subjects in the first cohort. The study gave a list of under 200 TCR beta chains associated with cytomegalovirus.

This clone has only a few counts. The antigen it binds to is not known. No base qualities exist here, and no much larger clone lies one base off it. The cohort comprised 666 healthy bone marrow donors. Cohort members were all nominally healthy when sampled, although unrecorded immune exposures were likely present. The donor was CMV seropositive and belonged to the group of 250 to 350 seropositive cohort members. Each donor provided a peripheral blood sample, and peripheral blood mononuclear cells were used for TCR beta sequencing. The Qiagen DNeasy Blood Extraction Kit was used to extract genomic DNA from the blood cell samples. From the cysteine through the phenylalanine, the CDR3 covers 15 amino acids. This entry keeps only the CDR3 DNA: 45 bases, framed from base 1. CDR1 LNHDA and CDR2 SQIVND were looked up in the germline V gene (reference sequence). Trimming accounts for 5 bases at V and 3 bases at J, while the number of junction bases matched to no gene is 9.

The library was built by means of the immunoSEQ multiplex PCR assay. A mixture of 60 forward primers for TCR Vbeta segments and 13 reverse primers for TCR Jbeta segments was used in the multiplex PCR. The CDR3 region of rearranged TCR beta genes was amplified from genomic DNA by a multiplex PCR assay. On the Illumina HiSeq System, the amplified TCR beta libraries were sequenced as 87-base-pair reads. The original pipeline was this. A later analysis counted tens of millions of unique TCR beta chains across the 650 to 700 repertoires, and 9.5 million to 11 million of these chains were shared by at least two donors. Raw reads were error-corrected and collapsed into unique sequences with a nearest-neighbor algorithm that merged closely related sequences to remove PCR and sequencing errors. V, D and J gene segments were assigned by aligning CDR3 sequences to IMGT reference sequences. For a sequence to be retained, a match of at least six nucleotides was required to both a V gene segment and a J gene segment. A rearrangement counted as productive if the CDR3 had no stop codons and remained in frame with V and J, and every other rearrangement counted as non-productive. Following IMGT convention, CDR3 was defined as the stretch from the second conserved V-encoded cysteine to the conserved J-encoded phenylalanine. In an earlier analysis of more than 550 of the donors, sequences lacking an unambiguous match to a single V gene segment were excluded. An earlier analysis of several hundred of the donors called V segments functional above 56.7% productive rearrangements and segregating when the between-donor standard deviation exceeded 5%. A statistical classification framework was built to diagnose cytomegalovirus status from the catalog of TCR beta chain sequences. In a later analysis, TCR nucleotide sequences were compared against IMGT/GENE-DB human TR gene sequences so that V and J genes could be assigned. In a later analysis, CDR3 sequences and most-parsimonious VDJ recombination scenarios were assigned using the TCRdist pipeline. In a later analysis, each TCR beta chain was defined by its CDR3 amino acid sequence together with its V-gene family, and reads lacking a unique V-gene family were excluded. To address suspected cross-contamination and a sequencing artifact, a later analysis removed a few hundred highly shared, low-generation-probability nucleotide sequences. In a later analysis, a clonal expansion index for each public chain was calculated from normalized within-repertoire ranks of inferred template counts. A later analysis computed generation probabilities with a VDJ recombination model fitted to out-of-frame rearrangements, and checked the results against IGoR. In a later analysis, TCR-TCR, TCR-HLA and TCR-CMV co-occurrence was scored with hypergeometric tests, and a repertoire-size bias correction was applied to TCR pairs. False discovery rates were estimated in a later analysis by permuting HLA or CMV assignments 20 times. In a later analysis, co-occurring TCRs were grouped using DBSCAN, and TCRdist sequence similarity was added for clustering within HLA-allele-positive subsets. Repertoires with fewer than 30,000 or more than 120,000 public chains were left out of co-occurrence clustering, as were a handful of repertoires with anomalous nucleotide sharing. TCRdb carries this immuneACCESS record with in-frame sequences only. Its versions omit some clonotypes, under half of them owing to an unresolved V gene in the studies checked, with the rest unexplained. V, J and clone size reflect that table, while D and trimming were determined from the DNA. The sample contains some 81,000 clones, roughly 72% of them found a single time. The ten most abundant clones make up 11% of the sample.

The rearranged segments are TRBV19 and TRBJ1-1; 7 bases in the junction line up with TRBD1. The receptor comes from a woman aged 40-49 years in good health and CMV-seropositive. Material: PBMCs. The nucleotide sequence is given as TGTGCCAGTAGTGCCTGGACAGGCTCGGACACTGAAGCTTTCTTT. Its coded protein is CASSAWTGSDTEAFF. Beyond the CDR3, the reference TRBV19 and TRBJ1-1 genes provide the residues; the full variable domain reads: DGGITQSPKYLFRKEGQNVTLSCEQNLNHDAMYWYRQDPGQGLRLIYYSQIVNDFQKGDIAEGYSVSREKKESFPLTVTSAQKNPTAFYLCASSAWTGSDTEAFFGQGTRLTVV.